A selection of T cell receptor beta chains follows, all from one sample in a study of blood T cell repertoires in COVID-19. Some clones are missing from TCRdb's copy, which holds only in-frame ones; the method was immunoSEQ multiplex PCR. The sample shows about 250,000 clones, about 87% of them seen only once. Sequencing used peripheral blood. These receptors all come from a woman aged 25-40 years with COVID-19, enrolled during active disease. The CDR3 runs from the conserved cysteine through the conserved F or W. A D gene is named only where the DNA matches it firmly. Clone size is shown for a subset of rows, as once, few, many or a class of expanded clone.

NA	NA	TRBV15	TRBJ1-1	TGTGCCACCAGCAGAGGGGTGGGGCACCCGACCATGAACACTGAAGCTTTCTTT	CATSRGVGHPTMNTEAFF
TRBD2	NA	TRBV7-9	TRBJ2-5	TGTGCCAGCAGCTTAGGATTTTCGGGAGGGCCTCAGGAGACCCAGTACTTC	CASSLGFSGGPQETQYF
TRBD1	once	TRBV5-4	TRBJ1-2	TGTGCCAGCAGCTTGGGGCCCCCAGGGGGCGAAAGGAATGGCTACACCTTC	CASSLGPPGGERNGYTF
TRBD1	NA	TRBV2	TRBJ1-5	TGTGCCAGCAGTGAATCTTACAGGGGGAGCGGTCAGCCCCAGCATTTT	CASSESYRGSGQPQHF
TRBD2	NA	TRBV2	TRBJ2-7	TGTGCCAGCAGTCCTCGGACTAGTAACAACTACGAGCAGTACTTC	CASSPRTSNNYEQYF
TRBD2	NA	TRBV7-2	TRBJ2-3	TGTGCCAGCAGCTCACCTAGCGGGGGGGCAGATACGCAGTATTTT	CASSSPSGGADTQYF
NA	NA	TRBV11-1	TRBJ1-6	TGTGCCAGCAGCTCCGGGACTTTTAATTCACCCCTCCACTTT	CASSSGTFNSPLHF
NA	NA	TRBV25-1	TRBJ2-5	TGTGCCAGCAGTAGCTTAAGCCCCCAAGAGACCCAGTACTTC	CASSSLSPQETQYF
TRBD2	NA	TRBV27	TRBJ2-1	TGTGCCAGCAGTTTCCTCTATCAGTCCCGGGGGGGGAATGAGCAGTTCTTC	CASSFLYQSRGGNEQFF
TRBD1	NA	TRBV7-9	TRBJ1-3	TGTGCCAGCAGCCTCCTAGGGGACAGGAAAACCATATATTTT	CASSLLGDRKTIYF
TRBD1	NA	TRBV5-6	TRBJ1-3	TGTGCCAGCAGCTTTCGACAGGGAGGAAACACCATATATTTT	CASSFRQGGNTIYF
NA	NA	TRBV5-1	TRBJ2-3	TGCGCCAGCAGCTTGGTTGCTGGCGGGGGCAGCACAGATACGCAGTATTTT	CASSLVAGGGSTDTQYF
NA	NA	TRBV10-3	TRBJ1-1	TGTGCCATTGGTGGCGGAGCGAACACTGAAGCTTTCTTT	CAIGGGANTEAFF
NA	NA	TRBV11-3	TRBJ2-3	TGTGCCAGCAGCTTAGACGGGATGGGAGCAGATACGCAGTATTTT	CASSLDGMGADTQYF
TRBD1	NA	TRBV5-5	TRBJ2-1	TGTGCCAGCAGCCGTTCCGGGACAGGGGGCTGGAATGAGCAGTTCTTC	CASSRSGTGGWNEQFF
TRBD1	NA	TRBV10-2	TRBJ2-3	TGCGCCAGCAGGGGGACAGGGGCCGGGGGTACGCAGTATTTT	CASRGTGAGGTQYF
NA	NA	TRBV10-2	TRBJ1-1	TGCGCCAGCAGTGACCCTGGGCGCCCGATGTACACTGAAGCTTTCTTT	CASSDPGRPMYTEAFF
NA	NA	TRBV5-1	TRBJ2-5	TGCGCCAGCAGCTTGACTTGGCGGGGGCCCCAAGAGACCCAGTACTTC	CASSLTWRGPQETQYF
NA	NA	TRBV9	TRBJ2-2	TGTGCCAGCAGCGTAGGAGGGAACACCGGGGAGCTGTTTTTT	CASSVGGNTGELFF
TRBD1	NA	TRBV6-5	TRBJ2-2	TGTGCCAGCAGTTGGGGGACAGCGAACACCGGGGAGCTGTTTTTT	CASSWGTANTGELFF
TRBD1	NA	TRBV9	TRBJ2-1	TGTGCCAGCAGCGTTACCGGGACAGGGAAGAATGAGCAGTTCTTC	CASSVTGTGKNEQFF
NA	NA	TRBV19	TRBJ1-6	TGTGCCAGTGGTGAGAGGGCGTCGGCCCTCCACTTT	CASGERASALHF
NA	once	TRBV7-6	TRBJ2-7	TGTGCCAGCAGCCCACGTTTTGAGGGCTACGAGCAGTACTTC	CASSPRFEGYEQYF
NA	once	TRBV28	TRBJ2-2	TGTGCCAGCAGTTTTGGGGGGGCTTGGACCGGGGAGCTGTTTTTT	CASSFGGAWTGELFF
TRBD2	NA	TRBV19	TRBJ2-2	TGTGCCAGTAGCCGACCTAGCGGGGCCGAAAACACCGGGGAGCTGTTTTTT	CASSRPSGAENTGELFF
TRBD1	NA	TRBV2	TRBJ1-1	TGTGCCGGAGGTCGGACAGGACTGATGAACACTGAAGCTTTCTTT	CAGGRTGLMNTEAFF
TRBD2	NA	TRBV7-2	TRBJ2-3	TGTGCCAGCAGCCCCTGGGCGGCGGGGGGGCCAGATACGCAGTATTTT	CASSPWAAGGPDTQYF
TRBD2	NA	TRBV7-2	TRBJ2-1	TGTGCCAGCAGCCCGACCTGGGGGGGTGAGCAGTTCTTC	CASSPTWGGEQFF
TRBD2	NA	TRBV19	TRBJ2-3	TGTGCCAGTACTAGCGGTAGCACAGATACGCAGTATTTT	CASTSGSTDTQYF
NA	NA	TRBV7-9	TRBJ1-2	TGTGCCAGCAGCGCGCAAACAACGGGTGGCTACACCTTC	CASSAQTTGGYTF
TRBD2	NA	TRBV6-2/TRBV6-3	TRBJ2-5	TGTGCCAGCAGTCTCGGGACTAGCGGGACATCGTTCCGGGAGACCCAGTACTTC	CASSLGTSGTSFRETQYF
NA	NA	TRBV27	TRBJ1-2	TGTGCCAGCAGTTTCTCCAGACTAGATGGCTACACCTTC	CASSFSRLDGYTF
NA	NA	TRBV7-8	TRBJ2-2	TGTGCCAGCAGCCTCAGAGACATTGAGAACACCGGGGAGCTGTTTTTT	CASSLRDIENTGELFF
TRBD2	NA	TRBV5-4	TRBJ2-1	TGTGCCAGCAGCGCCACTTGGCGGGAGAGCTCCTACAATGAGCAGTTCTTC	CASSATWRESSYNEQFF
TRBD1	NA	TRBV9	TRBJ1-1	TGTGCCAGCAGGGGACAGCAGAACACTGAAGCTTTCTTT	CASRGQQNTEAFF
NA	NA	TRBV5-6	TRBJ1-2	TGTGCCAGCAGCTTGGCCCTAACAGGGAACTATGGCTACACCTTC	CASSLALTGNYGYTF
NA	NA	TRBV28	TRBJ2-2	TGTGCCAGCAGTCCCCCCCTCGGCGGCCAACGGGACACCGGGGAGCTGTTTTTT	CASSPPLGGQRDTGELFF
NA	NA	TRBV6-6	TRBJ1-3	TGTGCCAGCAGTCCGGCCGGCGAGACACTCAGAAACACCATATATTTT	CASSPAGETLRNTIYF
NA	NA	TRBV5-6	TRBJ1-6	TGTGCCAGCAGCTCGGACAGCTCCTATAATTCACCCCTCCACTTT	CASSSDSSYNSPLHF
NA	NA	TRBV18	TRBJ2-7	TGTGCCAGCTCACCAGCCAGGGACTACGAGCAGTACTTC	CASSPARDYEQYF
TRBD2	once	TRBV7-2	TRBJ2-3	TGTGCCAGCAGTCCCGCGGGGGGGCGCGGCACAGATACGCAGTATTTT	CASSPAGGRGTDTQYF
TRBD2	NA	TRBV10-1	TRBJ2-2	TGCGCCAGCAGTGACTCGACTAGCGGGAGGCTGAACACCGGGGAGCTGTTTTTT	CASSDSTSGRLNTGELFF
TRBD1	NA	TRBV6-5	TRBJ1-2	TGTGCCAGCAGTTCGTCGTCCGGGACAGGAGCCTATGGCTACACCTTC	CASSSSSGTGAYGYTF
NA	few	TRBV27	TRBJ1-2	TGTGCCAGCAGTCCCACGGGAACCTCCTATGGCTACACCTTC	CASSPTGTSYGYTF
NA	NA	TRBV5-1	TRBJ1-6	TGCGCCAGCAGCTTGGCCCAAGTAGGGGATTCACCCCTCCACTTT	CASSLAQVGDSPLHF
TRBD2	NA	TRBV27	TRBJ2-1	TGTGCCAGCAGTTCGGGTAGCGGGACCCTGAGCTCCTACAATGAGCAGTTCTTC	CASSSGSGTLSSYNEQFF
TRBD2	NA	TRBV7-9	TRBJ2-1	TGTGCCAGCACCTCCCAGGCTAGCGGGGGGAATGAGCAGTTCTTC	CASTSQASGGNEQFF
NA	NA	TRBV19	TRBJ1-1	TGTGCCAGTAGCCCTCGGCGGGAGACAGCGGCTGAAGCTTTCTTT	CASSPRRETAAEAFF
TRBD1	NA	TRBV2	TRBJ1-2	TGTGCCAGCAGATTGGACAGGGGGGTCTATGGCTACACCTTC	CASRLDRGVYGYTF
NA	NA	TRBV7-8	TRBJ1-6	TGTGCCAGCAGCATCCTTAGACAGTTAACTCATAATTCACCCCTCCACTTT	CASSILRQLTHNSPLHF
NA	NA	TRBV29-1	TRBJ2-7	TGCAGCGTCCAAAAGGAGGAGACCTACGAGCAGTACTTC	CSVQKEETYEQYF
NA	NA	TRBV16	TRBJ2-1	TGTGCCAGCAGCCAGACTGGCAATGAGCAGTTCTTC	CASSQTGNEQFF
NA	NA	TRBV21-1	TRBJ1-1	TGTGCCAGCAGCAAAGAAAAGGGGGCGGAGACTGAAGCTTTCTTT	CASSKEKGAETEAFF